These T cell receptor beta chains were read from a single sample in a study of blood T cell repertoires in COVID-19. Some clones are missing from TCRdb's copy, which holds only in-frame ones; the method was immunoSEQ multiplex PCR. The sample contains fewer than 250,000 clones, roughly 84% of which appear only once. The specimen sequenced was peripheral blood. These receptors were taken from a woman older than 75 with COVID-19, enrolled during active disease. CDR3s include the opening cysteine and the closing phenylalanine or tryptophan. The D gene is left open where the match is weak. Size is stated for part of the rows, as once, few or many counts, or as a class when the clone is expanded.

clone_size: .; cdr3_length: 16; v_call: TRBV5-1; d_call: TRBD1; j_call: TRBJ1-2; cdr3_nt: TGCGCCAGCAGCCCACCCGACAGGGGGCTTAACTATGGCTACACCTTC; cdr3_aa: CASSPPDRGLNYGYTF
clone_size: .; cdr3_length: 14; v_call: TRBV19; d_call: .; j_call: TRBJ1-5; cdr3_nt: TGTGCCAGTAGTAATACAGGGAGCAATCAGCCCCAGCATTTT; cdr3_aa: CASSNTGSNQPQHF
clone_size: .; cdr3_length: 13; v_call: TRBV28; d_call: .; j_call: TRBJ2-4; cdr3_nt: TGTGCCAGCCTTGGTGACCAAGTGAGGATTCAGTACTTC; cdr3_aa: CASLGDQVRIQYF
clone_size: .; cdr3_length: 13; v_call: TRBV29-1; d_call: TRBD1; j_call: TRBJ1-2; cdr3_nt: TGCAGCGCGGGGACAGGGGGCACCTATGGCTACACCTTC; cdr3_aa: CSAGTGGTYGYTF
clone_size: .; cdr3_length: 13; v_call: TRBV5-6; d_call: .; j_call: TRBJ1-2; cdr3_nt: TGTGCCAGCCGCTATGAGCTTAGCTATGGCTACACCTTC; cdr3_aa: CASRYELSYGYTF
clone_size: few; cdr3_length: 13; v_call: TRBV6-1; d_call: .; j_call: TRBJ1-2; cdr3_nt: TGTGCCAGCAGTGAAGTAACAGTAAATGGCTACACCTTC; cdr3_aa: CASSEVTVNGYTF
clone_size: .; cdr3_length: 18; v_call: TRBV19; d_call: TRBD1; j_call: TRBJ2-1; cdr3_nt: TGTGCCAGTAGTCACGGGACAGGGGTGTCGACCTCCTACAATGAGCAGTTCTTC; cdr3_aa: CASSHGTGVSTSYNEQFF
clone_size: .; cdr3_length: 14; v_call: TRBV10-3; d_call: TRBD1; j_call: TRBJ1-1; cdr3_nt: TGTGCCATCAGCCGGGACAGGGGGGAGACTGAAGCTTTCTTT; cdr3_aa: CAISRDRGETEAFF
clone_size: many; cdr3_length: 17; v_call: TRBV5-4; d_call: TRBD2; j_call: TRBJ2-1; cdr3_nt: TGTGCCAGCAGCTCACCTCTAAAGCGGGGGGGATCGAACGAGCAGTTCTTC; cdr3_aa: CASSSPLKRGGSNEQFF
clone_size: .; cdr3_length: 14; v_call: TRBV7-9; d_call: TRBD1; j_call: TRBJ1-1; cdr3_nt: TGTGCCAGCAGCCCGGGACAGGAAAACACTGAAGCTTTCTTT; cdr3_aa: CASSPGQENTEAFF
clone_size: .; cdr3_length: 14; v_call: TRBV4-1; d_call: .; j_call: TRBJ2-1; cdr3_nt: TGCGCCAGCAGCCAAGGGGGAGTTTTTTATGAGCAGTTCTTC; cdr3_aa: CASSQGGVFYEQFF
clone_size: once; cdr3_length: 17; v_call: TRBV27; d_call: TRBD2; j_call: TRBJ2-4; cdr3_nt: TGTGCCAGCAGTTTAAACCCAGCGGGGGGGCCCCTAAACATTCAGTACTTC; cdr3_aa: CASSLNPAGGPLNIQYF
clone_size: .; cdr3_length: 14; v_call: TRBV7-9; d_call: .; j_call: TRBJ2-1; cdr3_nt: TGTGCCAGCAGCTTAGCCATAGGGGGCAATGAGCAGTTCTTC; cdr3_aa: CASSLAIGGNEQFF
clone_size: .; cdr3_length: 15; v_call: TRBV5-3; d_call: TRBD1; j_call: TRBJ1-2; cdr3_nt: TGTGCCAGAAGCCGGAGGGGGACAGATAACTATGGCTACACCTTC; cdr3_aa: CARSRRGTDNYGYTF
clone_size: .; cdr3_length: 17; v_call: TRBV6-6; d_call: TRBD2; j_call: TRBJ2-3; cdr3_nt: TGTGCCAGCAGTCGCGGACAGAAAGATAGCGGGGGGGCCTTGGAGTATTTT; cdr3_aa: CASSRGQKDSGGALEYF
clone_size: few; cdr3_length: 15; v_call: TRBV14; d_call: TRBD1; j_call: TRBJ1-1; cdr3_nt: TGTGCCAGCAGCCAAGAGGCGGACAGGGGAGGCGAAGCTTTCTTT; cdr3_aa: CASSQEADRGGEAFF
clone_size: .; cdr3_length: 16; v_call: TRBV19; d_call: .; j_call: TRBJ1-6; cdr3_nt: TGTGCCAGTAGTGAGTCCGCCGGGGAGCATAATTCACCCCTCCACTTT; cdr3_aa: CASSESAGEHNSPLHF
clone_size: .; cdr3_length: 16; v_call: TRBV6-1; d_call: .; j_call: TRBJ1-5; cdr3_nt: TGTGCCAGCAGTGCCGGGGGGGGAAGTCTCGATCAGCCCCAGCATTTT; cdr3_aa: CASSAGGGSLDQPQHF
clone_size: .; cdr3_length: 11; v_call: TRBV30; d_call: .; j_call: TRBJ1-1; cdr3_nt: TGTGCCTGGTCCCGGGACACTGAAGCTTTCTTT; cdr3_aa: CAWSRDTEAFF